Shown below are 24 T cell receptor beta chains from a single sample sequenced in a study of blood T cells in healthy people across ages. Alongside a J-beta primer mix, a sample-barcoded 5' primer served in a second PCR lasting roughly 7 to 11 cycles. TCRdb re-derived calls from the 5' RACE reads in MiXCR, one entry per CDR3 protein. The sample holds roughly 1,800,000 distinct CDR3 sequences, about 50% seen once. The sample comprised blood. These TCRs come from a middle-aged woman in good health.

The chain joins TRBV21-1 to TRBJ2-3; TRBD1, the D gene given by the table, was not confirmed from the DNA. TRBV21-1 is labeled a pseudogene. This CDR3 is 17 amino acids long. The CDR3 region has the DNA TGTGCCAGCAGCGAGACGGACACTAACAGGGGGACAGATACGCAGTATTTT. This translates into CASSETDTNRGTDTQYF.

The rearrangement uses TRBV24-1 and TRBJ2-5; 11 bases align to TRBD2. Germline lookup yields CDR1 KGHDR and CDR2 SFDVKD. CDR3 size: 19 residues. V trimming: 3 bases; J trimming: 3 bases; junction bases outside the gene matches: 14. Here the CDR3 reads CATSDPLRTSGSTEETQYF. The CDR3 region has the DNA TGTGCCACCAGTGATCCCCTCCGGACTAGCGGGTCGACCGAAGAGACCCAGTACTTC.

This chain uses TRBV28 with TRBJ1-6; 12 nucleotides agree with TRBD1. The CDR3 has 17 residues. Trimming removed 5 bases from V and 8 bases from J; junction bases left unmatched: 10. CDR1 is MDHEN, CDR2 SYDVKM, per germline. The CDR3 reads CASSPSGTGGVYSPLHF. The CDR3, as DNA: TGTGCCAGCAGTCCCAGTGGGACAGGGGGCGTTTATTCACCCCTCCACTTT.

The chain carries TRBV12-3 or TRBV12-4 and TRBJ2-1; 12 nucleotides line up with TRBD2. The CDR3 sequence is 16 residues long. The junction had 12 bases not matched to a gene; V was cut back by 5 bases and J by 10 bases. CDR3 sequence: CASSLLGGLAGNEQFF. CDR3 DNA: TGTGCCAGCAGTCTTCTGGGAGGACTAGCGGGGAACGAGCAGTTCTTC.

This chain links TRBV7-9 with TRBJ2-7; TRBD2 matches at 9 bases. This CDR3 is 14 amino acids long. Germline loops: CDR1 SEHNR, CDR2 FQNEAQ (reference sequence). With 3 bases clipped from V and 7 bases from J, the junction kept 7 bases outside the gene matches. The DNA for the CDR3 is TGTGCCAGCAGCTTCGGCGGGGGGGACAATGAGCAGTACTTC. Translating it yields CASSFGGGDNEQYF.

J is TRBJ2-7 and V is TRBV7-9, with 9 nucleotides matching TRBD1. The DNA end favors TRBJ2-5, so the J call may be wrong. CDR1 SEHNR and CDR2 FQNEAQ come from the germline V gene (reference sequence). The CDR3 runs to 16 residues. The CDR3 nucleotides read TGTGCCAGCAGCTCTACGATAAGACAGGGGGGGGAGACCCAGTACTTC. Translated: CASSSTIRQGGETQYF.

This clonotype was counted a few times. The CDR3 DNA sequence: TGTGCCAGCAGCTTAGTATGGGGGGCGGAAGGAGAGACCCAGTACTTC. Its protein product is CASSLVWGAEGETQYF. The V gene is TRBV7-2, the J gene TRBJ2-7; the D gene could be TRBD1 or TRBD2 (6 bases each). The J call may be incorrect, as the DNA end agrees better with TRBJ2-5. There are 16 residues in the CDR3. Germline lookup yields CDR1 SGHTA and CDR2 FQGNSA.

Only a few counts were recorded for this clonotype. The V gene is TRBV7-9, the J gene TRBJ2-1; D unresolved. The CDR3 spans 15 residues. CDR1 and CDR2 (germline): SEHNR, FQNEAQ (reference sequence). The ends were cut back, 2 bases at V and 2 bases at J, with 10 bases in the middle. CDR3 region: CASSLHQDPYNEQFF. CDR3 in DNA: TGTGCCAGCAGCTTACACCAGGACCCCTACAATGAGCAGTTCTTC. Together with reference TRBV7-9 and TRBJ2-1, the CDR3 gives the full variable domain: DTGVSQNPRHKITKRGQNVTFRCDPISEHNRLYWYRQTLGQGPEFLTYFQNEAQLEKSRLLSDRFSAERPKGSFSTLEIQRTEQGDSAMYLCASSLHQDPYNEQFFGPGTRLTVL.

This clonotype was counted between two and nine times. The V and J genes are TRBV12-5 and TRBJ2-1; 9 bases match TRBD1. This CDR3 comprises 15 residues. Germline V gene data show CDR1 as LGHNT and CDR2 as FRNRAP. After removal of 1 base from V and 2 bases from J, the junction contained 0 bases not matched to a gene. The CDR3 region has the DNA TGTGCTAGTGGTTTGGGGACAGGGGCCTACAATGAGCAGTTCTTC. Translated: CASGLGTGAYNEQFF.

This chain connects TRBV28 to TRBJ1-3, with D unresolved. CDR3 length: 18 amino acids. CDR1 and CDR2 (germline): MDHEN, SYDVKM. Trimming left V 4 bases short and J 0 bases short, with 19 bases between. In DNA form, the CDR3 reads TGTGCCAGCAGTTATCTCATCATGGACGGATACTCTGGAAACACCATATATTTT. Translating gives CASSYLIMDGYSGNTIYF.

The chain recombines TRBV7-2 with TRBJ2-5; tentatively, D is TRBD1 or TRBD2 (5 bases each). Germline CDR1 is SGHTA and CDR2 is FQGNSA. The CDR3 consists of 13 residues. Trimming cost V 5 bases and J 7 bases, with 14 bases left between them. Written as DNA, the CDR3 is TGTGCCAGCAGCCCAGGGACCACAGCGACCCAGTACTTC. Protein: CASSPGTTATQYF.

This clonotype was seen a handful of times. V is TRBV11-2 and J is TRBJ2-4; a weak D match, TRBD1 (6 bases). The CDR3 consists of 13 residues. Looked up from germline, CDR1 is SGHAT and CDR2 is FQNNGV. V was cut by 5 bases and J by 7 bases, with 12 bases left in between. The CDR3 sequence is CASSVQQGNIQYF. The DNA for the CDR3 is TGTGCCAGCAGCGTCCAACAGGGTAACATTCAGTACTTC.

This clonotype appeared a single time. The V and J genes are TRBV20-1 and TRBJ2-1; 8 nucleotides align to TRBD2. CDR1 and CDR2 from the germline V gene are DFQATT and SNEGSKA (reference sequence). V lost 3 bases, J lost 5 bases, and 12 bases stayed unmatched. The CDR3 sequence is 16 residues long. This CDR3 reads CSARYSGGGQHNEQFF. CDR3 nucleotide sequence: TGCAGTGCTAGGTACTCGGGCGGGGGGCAGCACAATGAGCAGTTCTTC.

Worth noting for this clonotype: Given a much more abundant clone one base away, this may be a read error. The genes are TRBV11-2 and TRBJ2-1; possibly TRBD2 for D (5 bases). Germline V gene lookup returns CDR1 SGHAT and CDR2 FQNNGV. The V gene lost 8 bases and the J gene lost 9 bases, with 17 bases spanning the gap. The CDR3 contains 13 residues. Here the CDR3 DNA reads TGTGCCAGCGCCAGCCTAGCAGGCGGTGAGCAGTTCTTC. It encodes CASASLAGGEQFF. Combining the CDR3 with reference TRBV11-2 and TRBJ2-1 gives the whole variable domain EAGVAQSPRYKIIEKRQSVAFWCNPISGHATLYWYQQILGQGPKLLIQFQNNGVVDDSQLPKDRFSAERLKGVDSTLKIQPAKLEDSAVYLCASASLAGGEQFFGPGTRLTVL.

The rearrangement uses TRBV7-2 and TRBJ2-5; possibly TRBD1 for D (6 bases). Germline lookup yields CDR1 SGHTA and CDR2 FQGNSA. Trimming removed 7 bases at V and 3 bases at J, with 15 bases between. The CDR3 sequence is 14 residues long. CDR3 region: CASNLQGWEETQYF. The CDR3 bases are TGTGCCAGCAACCTACAGGGTTGGGAAGAGACCCAGTACTTC.

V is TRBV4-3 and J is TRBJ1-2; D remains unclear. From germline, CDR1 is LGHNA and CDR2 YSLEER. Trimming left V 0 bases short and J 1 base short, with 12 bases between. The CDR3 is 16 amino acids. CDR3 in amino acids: CASSQDQIRFNYGYTF. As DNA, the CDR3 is TGCGCCAGCAGCCAAGACCAGATAAGATTTAACTATGGCTACACCTTC.

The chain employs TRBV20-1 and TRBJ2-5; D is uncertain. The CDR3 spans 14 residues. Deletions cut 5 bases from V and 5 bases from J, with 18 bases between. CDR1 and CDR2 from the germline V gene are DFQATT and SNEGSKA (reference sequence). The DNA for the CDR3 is TGCAGTGCTTCGGTCAGCACGGTGGGGGAGACCCAGTACTTC. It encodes CSASVSTVGETQYF.

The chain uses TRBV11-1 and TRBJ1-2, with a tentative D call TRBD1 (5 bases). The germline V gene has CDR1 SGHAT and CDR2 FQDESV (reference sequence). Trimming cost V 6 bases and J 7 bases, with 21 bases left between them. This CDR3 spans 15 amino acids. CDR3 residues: CASSQSGGVSGGYTF. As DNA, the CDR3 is TGTGCCAGCAGTCAATCCGGAGGGGTTTCGGGTGGCTACACCTTC.

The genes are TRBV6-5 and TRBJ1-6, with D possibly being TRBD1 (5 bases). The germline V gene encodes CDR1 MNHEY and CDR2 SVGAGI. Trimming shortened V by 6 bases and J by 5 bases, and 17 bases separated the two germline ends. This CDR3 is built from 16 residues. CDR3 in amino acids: CASRRPRQPDNSPLHF. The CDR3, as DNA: TGTGCCAGCAGGAGGCCTCGACAGCCCGATAATTCACCCCTCCACTTT.

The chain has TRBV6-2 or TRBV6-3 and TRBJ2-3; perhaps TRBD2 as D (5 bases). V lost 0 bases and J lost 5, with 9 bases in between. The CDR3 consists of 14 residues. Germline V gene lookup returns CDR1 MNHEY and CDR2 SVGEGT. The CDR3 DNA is TGTGCCAGCAGTTACTCTGCCGCGGGAGATACGCAGTATTTT. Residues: CASSYSAAGDTQYF.

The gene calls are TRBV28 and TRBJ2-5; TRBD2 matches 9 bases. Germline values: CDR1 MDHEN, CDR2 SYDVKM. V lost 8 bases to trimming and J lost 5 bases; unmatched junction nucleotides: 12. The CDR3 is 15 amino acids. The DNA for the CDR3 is TGTGCCAGCGGGGCCGGGACTAGCTTAATTGAGACCCAGTACTTC. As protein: CASGAGTSLIETQYF. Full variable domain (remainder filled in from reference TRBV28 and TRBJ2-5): DVKVTQSSRYLVKRTGEKVFLECVQDMDHENMFWYRQDPGLGLRLIYFSYDVKMKEKGDIPEGYSVSREKKERFSLILESASTNQTSMYLCASGAGTSLIETQYFGPGTRLLVL.

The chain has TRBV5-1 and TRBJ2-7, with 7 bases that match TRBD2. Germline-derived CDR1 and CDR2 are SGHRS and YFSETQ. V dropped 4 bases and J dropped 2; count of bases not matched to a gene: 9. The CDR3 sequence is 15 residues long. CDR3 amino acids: CASSPSGAVPYEQYF. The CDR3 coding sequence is TGCGCCAGCAGCCCAAGCGGGGCGGTTCCCTACGAGCAGTACTTC.

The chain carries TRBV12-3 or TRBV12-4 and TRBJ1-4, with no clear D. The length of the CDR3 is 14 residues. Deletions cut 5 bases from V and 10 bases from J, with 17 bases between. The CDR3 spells CASSPAPDIGKLFF. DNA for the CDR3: TGTGCCAGCAGTCCGGCTCCCGACATCGGAAAACTGTTTTTT.

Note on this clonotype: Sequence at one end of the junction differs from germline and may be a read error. CDR3 in amino acids: CAGSQAYEQYF. The CDR3, as DNA: TGTGCCGGCAGTCAAGCGTACGAGCAGTACTTC. This sequence joins TRBV6-1 and TRBJ2-4; D ambiguous. The DNA end is a closer match to TRBJ2-7, so the J assignment may be wrong. The CDR3 sequence is 11 residues long. Germline CDR1 is MNHNS and CDR2 is SASEGT.